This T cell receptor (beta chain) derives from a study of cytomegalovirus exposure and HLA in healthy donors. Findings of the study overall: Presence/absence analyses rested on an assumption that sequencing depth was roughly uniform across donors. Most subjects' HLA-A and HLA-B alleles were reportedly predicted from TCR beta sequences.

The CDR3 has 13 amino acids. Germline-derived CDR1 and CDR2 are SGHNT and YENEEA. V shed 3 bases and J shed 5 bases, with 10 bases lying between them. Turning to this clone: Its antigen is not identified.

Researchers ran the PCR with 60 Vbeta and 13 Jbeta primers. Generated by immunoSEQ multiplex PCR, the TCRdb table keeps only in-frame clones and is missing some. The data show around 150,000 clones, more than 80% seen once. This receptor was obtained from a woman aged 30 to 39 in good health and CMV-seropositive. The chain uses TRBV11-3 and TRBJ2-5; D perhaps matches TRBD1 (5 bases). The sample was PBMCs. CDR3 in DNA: TGTGCCAGCAGCTTTGGGGCCTTGGAGACCCAGTACTTC. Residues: CASSFGALETQYF.